The 11 T cell receptor beta chains presented below share a single source sample, sequenced in a study of T cells in Graves' hyperthyroidism and ophthalmopathy. RNA transcripts were the template for amplifying TCR beta CDR3 regions. When the TCR CDR3 underwent first-round RT-PCR, the HTBI primer set was used. MiXCR, run by TCRdb on the multiplex PCR reads, gives a single entry per CDR3 protein. Seen here are roughly 570,000 distinct CDR3 sequences, 46% observed once, and the top ten hold roughly 7.7%. Sequencing was performed on peripheral blood or thyroid tissue (not recorded which). The receptors derive from a woman younger than 30 with Graves' hyperthyroidism.

The V gene is TRBV15, the J gene TRBJ2-4; possible D gene TRBD2, 5 bases. The CDR3 sequence is 15 residues long. The germline V gene has CDR1 LNHNV and CDR2 YYDKDF (reference sequence). Trimming stripped 3 bases from V and 1 base from J, with 10 bases between. The CDR3 region is CATSRDPGAKNIQYF. CDR3 nucleotides: TGTGCCACCAGCAGGGACCCGGGGGCCAAAAACATTCAGTACTTC.

CDR3 bases: TGTGCCAGCAGCGCTGGGGGCAGGGATAACACCCAGTACTTC. This codes for CASSAGGRDNTQYF. The J gene is TRBJ2-5, the V gene TRBV11-2; the D gene is possibly TRBD1 (6 bases). The CDR3 loop spans 14 amino acids. The ends were cut back, 5 bases at V and 8 bases at J, with 18 bases in the middle. From germline, CDR1 is SGHAT and CDR2 FQNNGV.

The chain has TRBV2 and TRBJ1-1; weak D call: TRBD1 (5 bases). The length of the CDR3 is 15 residues. CDR1 is SNHLY and CDR2 is FYNNEI in the germline V gene. Trimming took 6 bases from V and 4 from J, leaving 18 bases between them. CDR3 loop: CASSRQTQGRTEAFF. CDR3 sequence (DNA): TGTGCCAGCAGCAGACAAACCCAGGGACGCACTGAAGCTTTCTTT.

This clonotype came up many times. The genes are TRBV6-5 and TRBJ1-4; D unclear. The CDR3 totals 17 residues. Between the trimmed V and J ends, which lost 4 bases and 3 bases, there was a span of 18 bases. Germline V gene sequence: CDR1 MNHEY, CDR2 SVGAGI. DNA of the CDR3: TGTGCCAGCAGTTCGAAATGGGCATTCTCCCCTAATGAAAAACTGTTTTTT. Protein: CASSSKWAFSPNEKLFF.

The chain uses TRBV29-1 and TRBJ2-7; TRBD2 matches 13 bases. CDR3 size: 13 residues. Germline V lookup: CDR1 SQVTM, CDR2 ANQGSEA. After removal of 6 bases from V and 7 bases from J, the junction contained 6 bases not matched to a gene. The CDR3 sequence: CSVGTSGTGEQYF. The CDR3 DNA is TGCAGCGTGGGGACTAGCGGGACTGGGGAGCAGTACTTC.

This clonotype was seen once. V gene TRBV29-1 combines with J gene TRBJ2-7, with a tentative D call TRBD1 (5 bases). CDR3 length equals 14 residues. V shed 6 bases and J shed 7 bases, with 22 bases lying between them. The germline V gene encodes CDR1 SQVTM and CDR2 ANQGSEA. CDR3: CSVDTGVSYNEQYF. The DNA of the CDR3 is TGCAGCGTCGATACAGGCGTCTCCTACAATGAGCAGTACTTC.

This clonotype has at least ten counts. This chain connects TRBV29-1 to TRBJ2-7, with 7 bases identical to TRBD1. Trimming at V came to 8 bases and at J to 4 bases, leaving 8 bases not matched to a gene. The CDR3 spans 12 residues. CDR1 is SQVTM and CDR2 is ANQGSEA in the germline V gene. CDR3 sequence: CSSRDSLYEQYF. In DNA, the CDR3 is TGCAGCTCCCGGGACAGTTTGTACGAGCAGTACTTC.

Regarding this clonotype: A read error may be the cause here, since a much bigger clone is one base away. The V and J genes are TRBV27 and TRBJ2-7, with 10 bases that match TRBD1. The junction had 2 bases not matched to a gene; V was cut back by 6 bases and J by 6 bases. The CDR3 length is 12 residues. CDR1 is MNHEY, CDR2 SMNVEV, per germline (reference sequence). CDR3 sequence reads: CASRTGGGEQYF. Here the CDR3 DNA reads TGTGCCAGCAGGACAGGGGGCGGCGAGCAGTACTTC.

At least ten counts were recorded for this clonotype. J is TRBJ2-5 and V is TRBV24-1; 9 bases map to TRBD1. V gave up 4 bases and J gave up 2 bases; unmatched junction bases: 4. The CDR3 has 15 amino acids. Germline V gene lookup returns CDR1 KGHDR and CDR2 SFDVKD. CDR3 region: CATSEDRGSQETQYF. The CDR3 DNA sequence: TGTGCCACCAGTGAAGACAGGGGGTCTCAAGAGACCCAGTACTTC.

This clonotype was recorded at least ten times. The chain carries TRBV5-1 and TRBJ2-2; D gene unclear. This CDR3 comprises 15 residues. CDR1 SGHRS and CDR2 YFSETQ come from the germline V gene. V lost 4 bases, J lost 3 bases, and 13 bases lay in between. The CDR3 DNA is TGCGCCAGCAGCATGGACCTCACCTACACCGGGGAGCTGTTTTTT. This sequence encodes CASSMDLTYTGELFF.

This clonotype was picked up one time. A much bigger clone sits one base away, suggesting this may be a read error. The chain employs TRBV27 and TRBJ1-1; D uncertain. Germline values: CDR1 MNHEY, CDR2 SMNVEV (reference sequence). Deletions cut 3 bases from V and 9 bases from J, with 14 bases between. CDR3 length: 13 residues. CDR3 protein: CASSFGQARKAFF. The DNA of the CDR3 is TGTGCCAGCAGTTTTGGCCAGGCCCGCAAAGCTTTCTTT.